Listed here are 15 T cell receptor beta chains from one sample, sequenced in a study of blood T cell repertoires in COVID-19. The protocol was immunoSEQ multiplex PCR, while the TCRdb copy is restricted to in-frame clones and leaves out a portion. The sample has roughly 570,000 clones, about 88% seen once; the top ten hold less than 9.5%. Sequences were obtained from peripheral blood. The receptors shown here come from a woman aged 50 to 60 with COVID-19, enrolled during active disease.

The chain employs TRBV6-5 and TRBJ2-1, with TRBD2 matching 9 bases. The length of the CDR3 is 16 residues. In germline, CDR1 is MNHEY, CDR2 SVGAGI. V shed 0 bases, J shed 5 bases, and the junction held 5 bases outside the gene matches. The CDR3 DNA sequence: TGTGCCAGCAGTTACTCGTTTAGCGGGGGCCACAATGAGCAGTTCTTC. Its protein product is CASSYSFSGGHNEQFF.

The chain links TRBV13 to TRBJ2-7; D perhaps matches TRBD2 (6 bases). The V end lost 4 bases, the J end lost 1 base, and 14 bases lay between the germline ends. CDR1 is PRHDT, CDR2 FYEKMQ, per germline (reference sequence). The CDR3 has 15 residues. The DNA for the CDR3 is TGTGCCAGCAGCTCCCTAGCGAGACTTTCCTACGAGCAGTACTTC. It is translated as CASSSLARLSYEQYF.

The gene calls are TRBV6-1 and TRBJ2-5, with a weak D call TRBD1 (5 bases). The CDR3 covers 14 residues. Trimming took off 2 bases at V and 1 base at J, with 8 bases between the two ends. Germline CDR1 and CDR2: MNHNS and SASEGT. CDR3 in amino acids: CASSESRVQETQYF. The CDR3 DNA sequence: TGTGCCAGCAGTGAAAGCAGGGTCCAAGAGACCCAGTACTTC.

The chain joins TRBV5-4 to TRBJ1-5; TRBD1 aligns across 9 bases. CDR1 SGHNT and CDR2 YYREEE come from the germline V gene (reference sequence). CDR3 length equals 16 residues. With V trimmed by 4 bases and J by 1 base, 6 bases remained unmatched. The CDR3 bases are TGTGCCAGCAGCCTAGGCGGGACAGGGAGCAATCAGCCCCAGCATTTT. Its translation is CASSLGGTGSNQPQHF.

This clone was counted a single time. The rearrangement joins TRBV4-2 to TRBJ1-2; D is undetermined. The CDR3 covers 12 residues. Germline loops: CDR1 LGHNA, CDR2 YNFKEQ. Trimming cost V 2 bases and J 10 bases, with 11 bases left between them. The CDR3 DNA follows: TGTGCCAGCAGCCAAACCGAGGCCCACTACACCTTC. Translated, it gives CASSQTEAHYTF.

V and J are TRBV6-4 and TRBJ1-1; 9 bases fit TRBD1. The CDR3 runs 14 residues. J was trimmed by 6 bases and V by 6 bases; bases with no gene match: 8. CDR1 is MRHNA and CDR2 is SNTAGT in the germline V gene. The CDR3: CASRGDRETAEAFF. As DNA, the CDR3 is TGTGCCAGCAGGGGGGACAGGGAGACTGCTGAAGCTTTCTTT.

This clone was detected once. The chain employs TRBV27 and TRBJ2-4; weak D call: TRBD1 (8 bases). The CDR3 consists of 13 residues. In germline, CDR1 is MNHEY, CDR2 SMNVEV (reference sequence). V dropped 5 bases and J dropped 8 bases, with 13 bases sitting between them. As DNA, the CDR3 is TGTGCCAGCAGTGCTACAGGGGGGGACATTCAGTACTTC. Protein product: CASSATGGDIQYF.

V is TRBV21-1 and J is TRBJ2-7; TRBD1 was called by the table and not checked on the DNA. TRBV21-1 is shown as a pseudogene. The CDR3 has 13 residues. The CDR3 spells CARKPGQGDEQYF. The CDR3 nucleotides are TGTGCCAGAAAACCGGGACAGGGAGACGAGCAGTACTTC.

The V and J genes are TRBV14 and TRBJ1-1, with 7 bases fitting TRBD1. The CDR3 spans 15 residues. The V and J ends lost 2 bases and 7 bases, in that order; junction bases with no gene match: 10. Germline V gives CDR1 SGHDN, CDR2 FVKESK. The CDR3 nucleotides are TGTGCCAGCAGCCAATCTGTGACAGGGATACATGAAGCTTTCTTT. Protein product: CASSQSVTGIHEAFF.

The V gene is TRBV27, the J gene TRBJ1-1, with D maybe TRBD1 (6 bases). In germline, CDR1 is MNHEY, CDR2 SMNVEV (reference sequence). The CDR3 is 15 residues long. The V gene lost 6 bases and the J gene lost 2 bases, with 16 bases spanning the gap. CDR3 amino acids: CASSWGRGPNTEAFF. In nucleotides, the CDR3 is TGTGCCAGCAGCTGGGGGCGAGGGCCCAACACTGAAGCTTTCTTT.

This clone was seen ten or more times. The rearrangement links TRBV4-1 to TRBJ1-5; 8 bases are a match to TRBD1. This CDR3 is 15 amino acids long. With V trimmed by 0 bases and J by 15 bases, 13 bases remained unmatched. Per germline, CDR1 MGHRA and CDR2 YSYEKL. The CDR3 DNA is TGCGCCAGCAGCCAAGATAGGACAGGGCGGATCGCCCCGCATTTT. Translated: CASSQDRTGRIAPHF.

The DNA of the CDR3 is TGCAGCGCAGGGGACAGAACTAATGAAAAACTGTTTTTT. As protein: CSAGDRTNEKLFF. The chain has TRBV29-1 and TRBJ1-4; 7 bases line up with TRBD1. With 7 bases clipped from V and 1 base from J, the junction kept 3 bases outside the gene matches. The CDR3 is 13 residues long. Germline V gives CDR1 SQVTM, CDR2 ANQGSEA.

The chain links TRBV6-5 to TRBJ1-1; TRBD1 agrees at 9 bases. V lost 5 bases to trimming and J lost 1 base; unmatched junction nucleotides: 5. The length of the CDR3 is 15 residues. The germline gives CDR1 MNHEY, CDR2 SVGAGI. CDR3 region: CASSKTGGGNTEAFF. DNA of the CDR3: TGTGCCAGCAGTAAAACAGGGGGCGGGAACACTGAAGCTTTCTTT.

This chain uses TRBV10-3 with TRBJ1-1; weak D call: TRBD1 (6 bases). There are 14 residues in the CDR3. V was shortened by 4 bases and J by 5 bases, with 14 bases between the two germline ends. In germline, CDR1 is ENHRY, CDR2 SYGVKD. CDR3 protein: CAISGGGGETEAFF. Written as DNA, the CDR3 is TGTGCCATCAGTGGTGGAGGGGGGGAAACTGAAGCTTTCTTT.

The chain uses TRBV5-1 and TRBJ1-4, with D maybe TRBD1 (5 bases). Trimming removed 0 bases from V and 9 bases from J, with 18 bases in between. The germline V gene has CDR1 SGHRS and CDR2 YFSETQ. The CDR3 contains 16 residues. In DNA, the CDR3 is TGCGCCAGCAGCTTGGACGATACTGGACATGACAAAAAACTGTTTTTT. This gives the protein CASSLDDTGHDKKLFF.